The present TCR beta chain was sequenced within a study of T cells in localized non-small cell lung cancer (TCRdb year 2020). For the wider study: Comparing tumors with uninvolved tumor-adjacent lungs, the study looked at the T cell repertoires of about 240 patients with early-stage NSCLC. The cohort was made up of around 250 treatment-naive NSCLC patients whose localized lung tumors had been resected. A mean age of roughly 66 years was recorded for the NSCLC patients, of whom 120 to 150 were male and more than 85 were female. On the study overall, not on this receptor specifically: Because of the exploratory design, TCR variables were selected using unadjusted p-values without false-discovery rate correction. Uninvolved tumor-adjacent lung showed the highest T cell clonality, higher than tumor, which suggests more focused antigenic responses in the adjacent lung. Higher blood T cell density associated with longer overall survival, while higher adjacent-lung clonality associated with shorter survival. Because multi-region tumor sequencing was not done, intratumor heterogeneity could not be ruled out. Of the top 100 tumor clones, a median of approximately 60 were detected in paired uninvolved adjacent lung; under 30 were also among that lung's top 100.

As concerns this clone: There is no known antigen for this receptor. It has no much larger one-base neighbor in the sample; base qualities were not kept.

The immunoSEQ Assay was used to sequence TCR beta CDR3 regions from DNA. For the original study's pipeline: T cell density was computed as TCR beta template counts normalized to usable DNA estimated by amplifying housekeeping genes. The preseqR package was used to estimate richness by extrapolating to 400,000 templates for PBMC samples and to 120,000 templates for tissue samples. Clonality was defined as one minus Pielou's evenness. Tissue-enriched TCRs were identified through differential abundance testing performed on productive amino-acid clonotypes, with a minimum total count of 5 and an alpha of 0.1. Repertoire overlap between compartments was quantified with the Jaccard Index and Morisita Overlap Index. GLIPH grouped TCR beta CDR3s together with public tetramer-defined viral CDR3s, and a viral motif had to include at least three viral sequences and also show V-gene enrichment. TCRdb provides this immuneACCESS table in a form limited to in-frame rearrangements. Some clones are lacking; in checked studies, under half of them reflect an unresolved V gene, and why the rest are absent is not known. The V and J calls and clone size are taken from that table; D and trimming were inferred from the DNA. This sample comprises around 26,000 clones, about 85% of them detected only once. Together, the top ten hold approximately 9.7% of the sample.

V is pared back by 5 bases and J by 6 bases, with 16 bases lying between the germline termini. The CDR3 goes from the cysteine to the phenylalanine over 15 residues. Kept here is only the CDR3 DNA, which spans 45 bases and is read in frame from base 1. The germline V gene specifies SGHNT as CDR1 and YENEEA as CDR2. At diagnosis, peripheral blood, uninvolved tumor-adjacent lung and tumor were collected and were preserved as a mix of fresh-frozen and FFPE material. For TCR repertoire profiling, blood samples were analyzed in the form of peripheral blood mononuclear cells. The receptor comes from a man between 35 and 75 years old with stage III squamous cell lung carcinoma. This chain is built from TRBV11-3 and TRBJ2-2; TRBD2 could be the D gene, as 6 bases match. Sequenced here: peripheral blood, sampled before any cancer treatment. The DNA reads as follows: TGTGCCAGCAGCCCCCGGCGGGGAGAGGCCGGGGAGCTGTTTTTT. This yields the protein CASSPRRGEAGELFF.